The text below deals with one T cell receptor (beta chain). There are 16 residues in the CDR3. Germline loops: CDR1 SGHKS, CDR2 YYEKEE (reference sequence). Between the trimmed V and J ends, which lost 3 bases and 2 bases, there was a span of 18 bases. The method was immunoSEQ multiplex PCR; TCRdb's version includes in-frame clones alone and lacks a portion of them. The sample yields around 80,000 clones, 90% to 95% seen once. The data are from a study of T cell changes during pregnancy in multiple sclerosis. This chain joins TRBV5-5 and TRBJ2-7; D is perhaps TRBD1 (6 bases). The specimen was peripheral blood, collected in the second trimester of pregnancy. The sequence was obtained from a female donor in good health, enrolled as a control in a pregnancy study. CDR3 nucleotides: TGTGCCAGCAGCTGGACAGCTCCCCCAGGAACCTACGAGCAGTACTTC. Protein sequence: CASSWTAPPGTYEQYF.